This entry lists 14 T cell receptor beta chains sequenced from one sample in a study of blood T cell repertoires in COVID-19. Produced via immunoSEQ multiplex PCR; TCRdb's table is partial and in-frame only. Found here are 99,000 or so clones, roughly 80% of them singletons; the top ten hold around 10%. Sequencing used peripheral blood. All receptors derive from a woman in her seventies with acute or convalescent COVID-19.

The rearrangement joins TRBV28 to TRBJ1-2; a possible D gene is TRBD1 (6 bases). Trimming pared 7 bases from V and 7 bases from J, leaving 19 bases between. This CDR3 contains 14 residues. Germline loops: CDR1 MDHEN, CDR2 SYDVKM. The CDR3: CASKDGGRGSGYTF. CDR3 sequence (DNA): TGTGCCAGCAAGGACGGGGGGCGCGGCTCTGGCTACACCTTC.

The rearrangement uses TRBV5-4 and TRBJ2-7; TRBD2 matches at 14 bases. Looked up from germline, CDR1 is SGHNT and CDR2 is YYREEE (reference sequence). This CDR3 contains 15 residues. Germline trimming cut 2 bases from V and 3 bases from J; bases unmatched to any gene: 1. CDR3 sequence: CASSFGTSGGYEQYF. The CDR3 DNA reads as TGTGCCAGCAGCTTCGGGACTAGCGGGGGCTACGAGCAGTACTTC.

V and J are TRBV24-1 and TRBJ2-7; 7 positions agree with TRBD2. From germline, CDR1 is KGHDR and CDR2 SFDVKD. With V trimmed by 4 bases and J by 3 bases, 5 bases remained unmatched. The CDR3 is 14 amino acids. CDR3 protein: CATSESGGLYEQYF. The CDR3 nucleotides are TGTGCCACCAGTGAGTCGGGGGGTCTCTACGAGCAGTACTTC.

The chain combines TRBV4-2 with TRBJ2-5; a possible D gene is TRBD1 (6 bases). V was pared by 4 bases and J by 1 base, with 13 bases between. Germline CDR1 reads LGHNA; CDR2 reads YNFKEQ. The CDR3 contains 15 residues. This CDR3 is CASSPSGDTQETQYF. CDR3 nucleotide sequence: TGTGCCAGCAGCCCCTCCGGGGACACCCAAGAGACCCAGTACTTC.

CDR3 nucleotide sequence: TGTGCCAGAAGCTTGAAACAGACTAACTATGGCTACACCTTC. Translation: CARSLKQTNYGYTF. The V gene is TRBV5-3, the J gene TRBJ1-2; D not resolved. TRBV5-3 is recorded as an ORF, its role being uncertain. V shed 1 base and J shed 0 bases, with 7 bases lying between them. The CDR3 has 14 residues.

The genes are TRBV14 and TRBJ1-2; D ambiguous. The CDR3 length is 16 residues. The V gene lost 0 bases and the J gene lost 1 base, with 12 bases spanning the gap. The V gene's germline CDR1 is SGHDN and CDR2 FVKESK. CDR3: CASSQDRSGFNYGYTF. The CDR3 DNA follows: TGTGCCAGCAGCCAAGATCGATCCGGTTTTAACTATGGCTACACCTTC.

This clone has a single count. The chain recombines TRBV4-3 with TRBJ2-3; 8 bases agree with TRBD1. Germline CDR1 is LGHNA and CDR2 is YSLEER. The junction had 15 bases not matched to a gene; V was cut back by 5 bases and J by 5 bases. This CDR3 has 17 residues. The CDR3 DNA reads TGCGCCAGCAGCTCCACCTTGGTGGCAGGGGGCGTAGATACGCAGTATTTT. Amino acids: CASSSTLVAGGVDTQYF.

The V and J genes are TRBV7-2 and TRBJ1-1; maybe TRBD1 (5 bases). The CDR3 consists of 14 residues. Germline CDR1 and CDR2: SGHTA and FQGNSA. The V and J ends lost 4 bases and 1 base respectively, with 10 bases between them. As DNA, the CDR3 is TGTGCCAGCAGCTACCAAACAGGGAACACTGAAGCTTTCTTT. Translation gives CASSYQTGNTEAFF.

This chain connects TRBV18 to TRBJ1-1; the match to TRBD1 covers 7 bases. The CDR3 consists of 15 residues. Germline trimming cut 0 bases from V and 11 bases from J; bases unmatched to any gene: 12. Germline assignment: CDR1 KGHSH and CDR2 LQKENI. As DNA, the CDR3 is TGTGCCAGCTCACCACCGACAGGGCAGAGAGGTTCGGCTTTCTTT. Protein sequence: CASSPPTGQRGSAFF. Full variable domain (outside the CDR3, taken from reference TRBV18 and TRBJ1-1): NAGVMQNPRHLVRRRGQEARLRCSPMKGHSHVYWYRQLPEEGLKFMVYLQKENIIDESGMPKERFSAEFPKEGPSILRIQQVVRGDSAAYFCASSPPTGQRGSAFFGQGTRLTVV.

The genes are TRBV12-2 and TRBJ1-5; the table names TRBD1, a call not compared with the DNA. TRBV12-2 is given as a pseudogene. The CDR3 covers 18 residues. The CDR3 reads CASRLPNRQGDGNQPQHF. Here the CDR3 DNA reads TGTGCAAGTCGCTTACCAAATCGGCAGGGCGACGGCAATCAGCCCCAGCATTTT.

This rearrangement joins TRBV11-2 to TRBJ1-1, with TRBD1 matching 9 bases. V shed 6 bases, J shed 0 bases, and the junction held 5 bases outside the gene matches. CDR3 length: 15 residues. Looked up from germline, CDR1 is SGHAT and CDR2 is FQNNGV. The CDR3 nucleotides read TGTGCCAGCAGACTGGACAGGGGCATGAACACTGAAGCTTTCTTT. Amino acid sequence: CASRLDRGMNTEAFF.

About this clone itself: The junction departs from germline at one end; a sequencing error may be responsible. This rearrangement joins TRBV12-3 or TRBV12-4 to TRBJ2-7; D is unresolved. The CDR3 has 13 amino acids. The CDR3 DNA follows: TGTGCCAGCAGCTTAGACTTCTCCTACGAGCAGTACTTC. Translation: CASSLDFSYEQYF.

The genes are TRBV3-1 (or the pseudogene TRBV3-2) and TRBJ2-7; D perhaps matches TRBD1 (6 bases). Trimming cost V 0 bases and J 6 bases, with 9 bases left between them. Per the germline V gene, CDR1 is LGHDT and CDR2 is YNNKEL (reference sequence). The CDR3 is made up of 13 amino acids. The CDR3 loop is CASSQEGAVEQYF. The CDR3 bases are TGTGCCAGCAGCCAAGAGGGGGCGGTCGAGCAGTACTTC.

The sample holds a few counts of this clone. The chain uses TRBV7-8 and TRBJ1-1, with TRBD1 matching over 9 bases. V trimming: 5 bases; J trimming: 3 bases; junction bases outside the gene matches: 7. CDR1 and CDR2 (germline): SGHVS, FQNEAQ. This CDR3 spans 15 amino acids. CDR3 sequence: CASSRVQGAYTEAFF. CDR3 bases: TGTGCCAGCAGCAGAGTACAGGGGGCTTACACTGAAGCTTTCTTT.